Each of the 10 T cell receptor beta chains below was sequenced from the same sample in a study of blood T cell repertoires in COVID-19. Only in-frame clones appear in the TCRdb table, and some are missing; sequencing was by immunoSEQ multiplex PCR. The table has roughly 200,000 clones, 75% to 90% seen once; the top ten hold approximately 6.2%. Sequencing input: PBMCs or T cells enriched from blood (not recorded which). The source of these receptors is a man between 35 and 55 years old who had recovered from COVID-19.

This chain connects TRBV10-3 to TRBJ2-2, with TRBD1 matching 7 bases. CDR3 length: 12 residues. V shed 11 bases, J shed 8 bases, and the junction held 8 bases outside the gene matches. Germline CDR1 reads ENHRY; CDR2 reads SYGVKD. The CDR3 DNA reads as TGTGCCGTCCTCACAGGGGAAGGGGAGCTGTTTTTT. This codes for CAVLTGEGELFF.

The chain uses TRBV7-8 and TRBJ2-1, with 14 nucleotides matching TRBD2. Germline CDR1 SGHVS, CDR2 FQNEAQ. V shed 3 bases, J shed 8 bases, and the junction held 21 bases outside the gene matches. This CDR3 has 21 residues. Written as DNA, the CDR3 is TGTGCCAGCAGCTTTGAAATTGGTAACAAGGGGACTAGCGGGAGTGGGGATGAGCAGTTCTTC. Protein: CASSFEIGNKGTSGSGDEQFF.

This rearrangement joins TRBV4-1 to TRBJ1-4; D gene unclear. The germline V gene encodes CDR1 MGHRA and CDR2 YSYEKL. V was clipped by 0 bases and J by 4 bases, with 15 bases between them. The CDR3 consists of 17 residues. The CDR3 sequence is CASSQDVMADFNEKLFF. CDR3 coding DNA: TGCGCCAGCAGCCAAGATGTTATGGCAGATTTTAATGAAAAACTGTTTTTT.

This rearrangement joins TRBV30 to TRBJ1-6; 9 bases line up with TRBD1. V lost 3 bases, J lost 5 bases, and 11 bases stayed unmatched. Germline-derived CDR1 and CDR2 are GTSNPN and SVGIG (reference sequence). The CDR3 has 17 amino acids. This CDR3 reads CAWSAGAGTGNNSPLHF. CDR3 nucleotides: TGTGCCTGGAGCGCAGGAGCCGGGACAGGGAATAATTCACCCCTCCACTTT.

The J gene is TRBJ1-1, the V gene TRBV4-2; no clear D. Germline-derived CDR1 and CDR2 are LGHNA and YNFKEQ. CDR3 length: 15 amino acids. Deletions cut 0 bases from V and 4 bases from J, with 12 bases between. The CDR3 spells CASSQEPAGITEAFF. In DNA, the CDR3 is TGTGCCAGCAGCCAAGAACCGGCAGGCATCACTGAAGCTTTCTTT.

This clone was picked up one time. The rearrangement uses TRBV24-1 and TRBJ2-5; perhaps TRBD2 as D (6 bases). This CDR3 has 16 residues. V shed 0 bases and J shed 5 bases, with 15 bases lying between them. Per germline, CDR1 KGHDR and CDR2 SFDVKD. DNA of the CDR3: TGTGCCACCAGTGATTTGCGGGCGGGGAGTAGGGAGACCCAGTACTTC. Translating gives CATSDLRAGSRETQYF.

The rearrangement links TRBV19 to TRBJ1-2; 12 bases are a match to TRBD1. Per the germline V gene, CDR1 is LNHDA and CDR2 is SQIVND (reference sequence). The CDR3 spans 14 residues. Unmatched junction bases numbered 8, after V lost 7 bases and J lost 8 bases. The CDR3 is CASTPGQGAQGYTF. The CDR3 coding sequence is TGTGCCAGTACTCCGGGACAGGGGGCTCAAGGCTACACCTTC.

The chain links TRBV6-4 to TRBJ2-3; 9 bases agree with TRBD2. CDR1 MRHNA and CDR2 SNTAGT come from the germline V gene. The CDR3 totals 15 residues. With 5 bases clipped from V and 1 base from J, the junction kept 4 bases outside the gene matches. The CDR3 DNA is TGTGCCAGCAGTTCCTTAGCGGGAGGCACAGATACGCAGTATTTT. Its translation: CASSSLAGGTDTQYF.

The chain combines TRBV10-2 with TRBJ2-7; 9 nucleotides agree with TRBD1. V shed 1 base, J shed 3 bases, and the junction held 4 bases outside the gene matches. Germline CDR1 and CDR2: WSHSY and SAAADI. The CDR3 sequence is 15 residues long. The CDR3 region is CASSELDRGSYEQYF. In DNA form, the CDR3 reads TGCGCCAGCAGTGAGTTGGACAGGGGAAGCTACGAGCAGTACTTC.

This chain links TRBV5-1 with TRBJ1-1; 8 nucleotides align to TRBD1. The CDR3 spans 15 residues. Germline-derived CDR1 and CDR2 are SGHRS and YFSETQ. V dropped 3 bases and J dropped 3; count of bases not matched to a gene: 7. The CDR3 here is CASSSGTGLYTEAFF. CDR3 DNA: TGCGCCAGCAGCTCTGGGACAGGACTTTACACTGAAGCTTTCTTT. The whole variable domain, remainder taken from reference TRBV5-1 and TRBJ1-1, is KAGVTQTPRYLIKTRGQQVTLSCSPISGHRSVSWYQQTPGQGLQFLFEYFSETQRNKGNFPGRFSGRQFSNSRSEMNVSTLELGDSALYLCASSSGTGLYTEAFFGQGTRLTVV.